The rows below give T cell receptor beta chains drawn from one sample of a study of cytomegalovirus exposure and HLA in healthy donors. The protocol was immunoSEQ multiplex PCR, while the TCRdb copy is restricted to in-frame clones and leaves out a portion. The sample includes 200,000 to 250,000 clones, 80% to 85% of them seen just once. What was sequenced was PBMCs. These TCRs come from a woman in her 40s in good health and CMV-seronegative. CDR3s include the opening cysteine and the closing phenylalanine or tryptophan. D genes are given only for firm matches. Size tells how often a clone was seen (once, few, many) or the class of an expanded clone, and some rows leave it out.

abundance	j_gene	len	d_gene	v_gene	CDR3nt	CDR3aa
.	TRBJ1-5	14	.	TRBV7-9	TGTGCCAGCAGCTTAAATGGGCGCAATCAGCCCCAGCATTTT	CASSLNGRNQPQHF
.	TRBJ1-2	12	TRBD1	TRBV19	TGTGCCAGTAACACAGGGGCCTATGGCTACACCTTC	CASNTGAYGYTF
.	TRBJ1-1	13	.	TRBV14	TGTGCCAGCAGTTCCCTACTGAGCACTGAAGCTTTCTTT	CASSSLLSTEAFF
.	TRBJ1-4	16	.	TRBV30	TGTGCCTGGAAACGTCCCGGGAGCGTCTCCGATGAAAAACTGTTTTTT	CAWKRPGSVSDEKLFF
.	TRBJ2-7	15	.	TRBV27	TGTGCCAGCAAGTCCCCCTCGGCGGGAACCTACGAGCAGTACTTC	CASKSPSAGTYEQYF
.	TRBJ2-7	16	TRBD1	TRBV5-1	TGCGCCAGCAGCTTGGCCGGGACAGGGGTTCTGCGAGAGCAGTACTTC	CASSLAGTGVLREQYF
.	TRBJ1-3	16	TRBD1	TRBV5-6	TGTGCCAGCAGCCCGACAGGGGATAACTCTGGAAACACCATATATTTT	CASSPTGDNSGNTIYF
.	TRBJ2-7	14	.	TRBV7-9	TGTGCCAGCAGCTTTGGAGGCAGGCCCTACGAGCAGTACTTC	CASSFGGRPYEQYF
.	TRBJ1-2	13	.	TRBV5-4	TGTGCCAGCAGCTTGGCTGGGAGGGGCGGCTACACCTTC	CASSLAGRGGYTF
.	TRBJ1-5	12	.	TRBV6-1	TGTGCCAGCAGCTTGGGCCATCAGCCCCAGCATTTT	CASSLGHQPQHF
once	TRBJ1-2	11	TRBD1	TRBV20-1	TGCAGTGCTACAACAGGGGGCGGCTACACCTTC	CSATTGGGYTF
.	TRBJ2-5	15	.	TRBV7-2	TGTGCCAGCAGTTCCGTTGTAGGTCCGAGGGAGACCCAGTACTTC	CASSSVVGPRETQYF
few	TRBJ2-7	13	TRBD1	TRBV5-1	TGCGCCAGCAGCCAGGGACAGGGGCACGAGCAGTACTTC	CASSQGQGHEQYF
.	TRBJ1-2	16	TRBD1	TRBV7-9	TGTGCCAGCAGCCGGGGACAGGGGGCGTTTAGCTATGGCTACACCTTC	CASSRGQGAFSYGYTF
few	TRBJ2-1	15	TRBD2	TRBV19	TGTGCCAGTAGTACTGCTAGCGGGAGCTACAATGAGCAGTTCTTC	CASSTASGSYNEQFF
.	TRBJ1-4	16	.	TRBV5-8	TGTGCCAGCAGCTCCCACGGACAGCAAGCTAATGAAAAACTGTTTTTT	CASSSHGQQANEKLFF
.	TRBJ2-7	15	.	TRBV5-1	TGCGCCAGCAGCTTGGACCAGGGGACTACCTACGAGCAGTACTTC	CASSLDQGTTYEQYF
.	TRBJ1-1	20	.	TRBV19	TGTGCCAGTAGGGGTGGCAAACAGGGTACAATCTCGATAGGGAACACTGAAGCTTTCTTT	CASRGGKQGTISIGNTEAFF
.	TRBJ2-7	15	TRBD1	TRBV18	TGTGCCAGCTCACAGGACAGGGGGCATCCCTACGGGCAGTACTTC	CASSQDRGHPYGQYF
few	TRBJ1-1	12	.	TRBV18	TGTGCCAGCTCACCCGGGGTAACTGAAGCTTTCTTT	CASSPGVTEAFF
.	TRBJ1-3	17	TRBD1	TRBV30	TGTGCCTGGAGTAGTATCTGGGACAGGTTTCCTGGAAACACCATATATTTT	CAWSSIWDRFPGNTIYF
.	TRBJ2-1	13	.	TRBV5-1	TGCGCCAGCAGCTTGGTAGTTTCTGAAGAGCAGTTCTTC	CASSLVVSEEQFF
.	TRBJ2-1	15	.	TRBV29-1	TGCAGCGTTGAAATGAGGGGGGGCTCCTACAATGAGCAGTTCTTC	CSVEMRGGSYNEQFF
.	TRBJ1-5	15	.	TRBV28	TGTGCCAGCAGATTAGGAGGGACCGGCAATCAGCCCCAGCATTTT	CASRLGGTGNQPQHF
few	TRBJ2-5	12	.	TRBV27	TGTGCCAGCAGTTTACCTCAAGAGACCCAGTACTTC	CASSLPQETQYF
.	TRBJ1-4	14	TRBD1	TRBV2	TGTGCCAGCAGTGATCGGACAGGGGCTGAAAAACTGTTTTTT	CASSDRTGAEKLFF
.	TRBJ1-2	15	TRBD1	TRBV18	TGTGCCAGCTCGACCGGGACAGGCGACCTCTATGGCTACACCTTC	CASSTGTGDLYGYTF
few	TRBJ2-2	13	.	TRBV7-3	TGTGCCAGCAGCTTAATTGACTCCGGGGAGCTGTTTTTT	CASSLIDSGELFF